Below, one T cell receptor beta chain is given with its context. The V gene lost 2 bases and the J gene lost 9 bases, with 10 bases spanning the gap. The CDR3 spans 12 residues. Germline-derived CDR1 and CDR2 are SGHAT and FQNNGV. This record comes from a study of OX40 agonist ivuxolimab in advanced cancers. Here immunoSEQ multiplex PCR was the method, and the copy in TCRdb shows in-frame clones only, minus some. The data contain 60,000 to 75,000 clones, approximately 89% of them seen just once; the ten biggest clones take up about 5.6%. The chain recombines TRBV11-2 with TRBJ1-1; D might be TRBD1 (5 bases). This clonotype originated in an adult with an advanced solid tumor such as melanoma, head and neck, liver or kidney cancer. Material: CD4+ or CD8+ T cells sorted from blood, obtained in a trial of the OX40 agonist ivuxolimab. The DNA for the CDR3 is TGTGCCAGCAGCTTACCACAGGCTAAAGCTTTCTTT. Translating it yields CASSLPQAKAFF.